The T cell receptor (beta chain) described here comes from a study of CD8 T cells in ankylosing spondylitis. The germline CDR1 and CDR2 sequences are SNHLY and FYNNEI. J lost 1 base, V lost 5 bases, and 4 bases had no gene match. This CDR3 is 15 amino acids long. The study, taken as a whole, reports: CD8+ disease-linked clones were present at relatively low frequencies in blood. As reported, disease-linked clones showed significant enrichment in matched ankylosing spondylitis synovial fluid. Previously reported in reactive arthritis synovial fluid and blood were some of the motif variants. Blood of patients with ankylosing spondylitis appeared to be characterized by a TCR beta motif of roughly eight highly homologous variants.

Making use of molecular barcodes, quantitative 5'-RACE generated TCR beta libraries. From the 5' RACE reads, TCRdb called clonotypes with MiXCR, one entry per CDR3 protein. The sample lists about 700,000 distinct CDR3 sequences, roughly 20% seen once, with around 19% in the top ten. This clonotype was seen just once. The antigen remains unidentified. The chain uses TRBV2 and TRBJ2-3, with 9 bases matching TRBD2. The clonotype comes from a male donor with ankylosing spondylitis. The sample consisted of blood, either unsorted or a sorted T cell fraction (not recorded which). DNA of the CDR3: TGTGCCAGCAGTATAGCTAGCGGGGGCACAGATACGCAGTATTTT. This sequence encodes CASSIASGGTDTQYF.